Listed below are T cell receptor beta chains from one sample, sequenced in a study of cytomegalovirus exposure and HLA in healthy donors. Generated by immunoSEQ multiplex PCR, the TCRdb table keeps only in-frame clones and is missing some. The sample gives 150,000 to 160,000 clones, 65% to 80% of which show up once; 2.8% is in the top ten. Source material: PBMCs. Receptors were obtained from a young man in good health and CMV-seronegative. CDR3s include the opening cysteine and the closing phenylalanine or tryptophan. D genes are given only for firm matches. Part of the rows lack a size; the others show once, few, many or a class for expanded clones.

>-|TRBJ1-1|TRBV19|-
TGTGCCAGTATTGCGGGGCGGTTTTCCTGGGGGAACACTGAAGCTTTCTTT
CASIAGRFSWGNTEAFF
>-|TRBJ1-5|TRBV19|-
TGTGCCAGTCGTACAGGGAATCGCAATCAGCCCCAGCATTTT
CASRTGNRNQPQHF
>-|TRBJ2-2|TRBV7-2|TRBD1
TGTGCCAGCAGCAACCTCAGGGGGCCCACCGGGGAGCTGTTTTTT
CASSNLRGPTGELFF
>-|TRBJ1-5|TRBV4-1|TRBD1
TGCGCCAGCAGCCAAGACGGACAGGAGATGAGGCCCCAGCATTTT
CASSQDGQEMRPQHF
>few|TRBJ2-7|TRBV10-3|-
TGTGCCATCAGTGAGTCTATCGATTACCACATAACATTCTCCTACGAGCAGTACTTC
CAISESIDYHITFSYEQYF
>-|TRBJ1-6|TRBV5-4|TRBD1
TGTGCCAGCAGCATCGACAGGGATTATTCACCCCTCCACTTT
CASSIDRDYSPLHF
>-|TRBJ2-1|TRBV21-1|-
TGTGCCAGCAGCAAAGTAGCAGCAGACAGCTCCTACAATGAGCAGTTCTTC
CASSKVAADSSYNEQFF
>few|TRBJ2-1|TRBV6-4|TRBD2
TGTGCCAGCAGTGACCTGGGTCTAGCGGGGTTCAATGAGCAGTTCTTC
CASSDLGLAGFNEQFF
>few|TRBJ1-2|TRBV29-1|TRBD1
TGCAGCGTTGCGGACAGGGGGAACTATGGCTACACCTTC
CSVADRGNYGYTF
>-|TRBJ2-2|TRBV6-6|TRBD2
TGTGCCAGCAGACTAGCGGGGGGCACCGGGGAGCTGTTTTTT
CASRLAGGTGELFF
>-|TRBJ1-4|TRBV7-9|-
TGTGCCAGCACCCACCCGCCTAATAATGAAAAACTGTTTTTT
CASTHPPNNEKLFF
>-|TRBJ1-1|TRBV19|-
TGTGCCAGTAGTAGGGACACACGGCAAGAAGCTTTCTTT
CASSRDTRQEAFF
>once|TRBJ1-1|TRBV6-5|-
TGTGCCAGCAGCCGGGGACTTATGAACACTGAAGCTTTCTTT
CASSRGLMNTEAFF
>-|TRBJ1-6|TRBV4-3|TRBD1
TGCGCCAGCAGCCAAAGGTCCTGGGACAGGGGATTGAGTAATTCACCCCTCCACTTT
CASSQRSWDRGLSNSPLHF
>once|TRBJ2-2|TRBV2|TRBD1
TGTGCCAGCGGATACCGGGACAGTCCTACCGGGGAGCTGTTTTTT
CASGYRDSPTGELFF
>-|TRBJ2-3|TRBV10-3|-
TGTGCCATCAGTGAGTCCTCCACAGATACGCAGTATTTT
CAISESSTDTQYF
>-|TRBJ1-1|TRBV10-3|-
TGTGCCATCAGGAGCCTACAGGCAACGAACACTGAAGCTTTCTTT
CAIRSLQATNTEAFF
>few|TRBJ1-4|TRBV4-1|-
TGCGCCAGCAGCCAAGCAACAGGGAAGAATGAAAAACTGTTTTTT
CASSQATGKNEKLFF
>-|TRBJ2-5|TRBV7-2|TRBD2
TGTGCCAGCAGATCCCCGGGGGGGTATGGGACCCAGTACTTC
CASRSPGGYGTQYF
>once|TRBJ2-5|TRBV7-2|-
TGTGCCAGCAGCTTGTGGTCGGGGACAGCGGGTAGGACCCAGTACTTC
CASSLWSGTAGRTQYF
>-|TRBJ2-7|TRBV6-1|-
TGTGCCAGCAGTGAAATTCCAACCTCCTACGAGCAGTACTTC
CASSEIPTSYEQYF
>few|TRBJ2-2|TRBV5-1|TRBD1
TGCGCCAGCAGCTTGGGGGACAGGGACACCGGGGAGCTGTTTTTT
CASSLGDRDTGELFF
>few|TRBJ2-3|TRBV9|-
TGTGCCAGCAGCGTAGGGGGGGGGCTAACAGATACGCAGTATTTT
CASSVGGGLTDTQYF
>once|TRBJ1-1|TRBV12-5|TRBD1
TGTGCTAGTGGTTTGGACAGGACAGGTGGGGATGAAGCTTTCTTT
CASGLDRTGGDEAFF
>-|TRBJ2-2|TRBV28|TRBD1
TGTGCCAGCAGTCCACAGAGAGACAGGGTCTCTACCGGGGAGCTGTTTTTT
CASSPQRDRVSTGELFF
>few|TRBJ1-1|TRBV2|-
TGTGCCAGCGCTGAGTATGGGGAGGGATCTGAAGCTTTCTTT
CASAEYGEGSEAFF
>few|TRBJ1-2|TRBV19|TRBD1
TGTGCCAGTAACATCGACAGGGATAATGGCTACACCTTC
CASNIDRDNGYTF
>-|TRBJ2-4|TRBV21-1|-
TGTGCCAGCAGCAAAGCCACAGGGACCCAAAACATTCAGTACTTC
CASSKATGTQNIQYF
>few|TRBJ1-1|TRBV25-1|-
TGTGCCAGCAGTGAATTGGGGCAGAACACTGAAGCTTTCTTT
CASSELGQNTEAFF
>-|TRBJ2-6|TRBV18|-
TGTGCCAGCTCACCACGGCAGGGGTTAGTCGTTTCCGGGGCCAACGTCCTGACTTTC
CASSPRQGLVVSGANVLTF
>-|TRBJ1-5|TRBV6-1|TRBD1
TGTGCCAGTCAAGGACAGGCCAATCAGCCCCAGCATTTT
CASQGQANQPQHF
>-|TRBJ2-3|TRBV21-1|-
TGTGCCAGCAGCTGCAGGACAGGGGGCCTAGATACGCAGTATTTT
CASSCRTGGLDTQYF
>-|TRBJ2-3|TRBV4-1|TRBD2
TGCGCCAGCAGCCAAAGGGGGATAGCGGGGGAAGATACGCAGTATTTT
CASSQRGIAGEDTQYF
>-|TRBJ1-1|TRBV19|TRBD1
TGTGCCAGTAGACAGGGGGGAAGGTACACTGAAGCTTTCTTT
CASRQGGRYTEAFF
>-|TRBJ2-3|TRBV11-2|-
TGTGCCAGCAGACACAGCTTTAACACAGATACGCAGTATTTT
CASRHSFNTDTQYF
>-|TRBJ2-1|TRBV23-1|TRBD2
TGCGCCAGCAGTCAATCGACTAGCGGGGGCTTCTCCTACAATGAGCAGTTCTTC
CASSQSTSGGFSYNEQFF
>-|TRBJ1-1|TRBV27|-
TGTGCCAGCAGTTTAAGCGGGGAAGGCAACACTGAAGCTTTCTTT
CASSLSGEGNTEAFF
>-|TRBJ1-1|TRBV4-2|-
TGTGCCAGCACCCCACGCTGGAGGGAGTGGGGGACTGAAGCTTTCTTT
CASTPRWREWGTEAFF
>-|TRBJ2-2|TRBV7-3|-
TGTGCCAGCAGCTTATCTGGGGGGTCCCCCGGGGAGCTGTTTTTT
CASSLSGGSPGELFF
>-|TRBJ2-5|TRBV4-3|-
TGCGCCAGCAGCCAAGAAGAGCGGCCGGCGGAGACCCAGTACTTC
CASSQEERPAETQYF
>-|TRBJ2-1|TRBV5-1|TRBD2
TGCGCCAGCAGCTTCGGACTAGCGGGGGGTTTCTACAATGAGCAATTCTTC
CASSFGLAGGFYNEQFF
>once|TRBJ2-5|TRBV13|-
TGTGCCAGCGCATTGAGCCCCGCACAAGAGACCCAGTACTTC
CASALSPAQETQYF
>-|TRBJ2-1|TRBV13|-
TGTGCCAGCAGCTTAGTGGAGAATGAGCAGTTCTTC
CASSLVENEQFF
>few|TRBJ1-2|TRBV7-3|-
TGCGCCAGCAGCCAAGACGCACAGAACTATGGCTACACCTTC
CASSQDAQNYGYTF
>few|TRBJ1-5|TRBV28|-
TGTGCCAGCAGTTCGACAGCCTTGGGTATCAATCAGCCCCAGCATTTT
CASSSTALGINQPQHF